This is a list of T cell receptor beta chains from one sample in a study of response to subunit inactivated influenza vaccine. TCRdb reprocessed the RT-PCR reads via MiXCR and lists one record per CDR3 protein. The repertoire includes more than 700,000 distinct CDR3 sequences, less than 25% of them detected once, and about a tenth sits in the top ten. The sequencing here drew on PBMCs from blood, taken approximately 5 days after vaccination. The receptor source for this set is a man in his fifties or sixties who received an inactivated influenza vaccine. The CDR3 runs from the conserved cysteine through the conserved F or W. The D gene is left open where the match is weak. The size of a clone is reported for some rows only, either as once, few or many, or as a class for expanded clones.

DNA,CDR3,size,D,J,V
TGCAGTGCTAGAGATCGTTTATCAGGGAAGTCCTACAATGAGCAGTTCTTC,CSARDRLSGKSYNEQFF,few,-,TRBJ2-1,TRBV20-1
TGTGCCAGCAGCTTCCCAGGGGGTGGGGAGACCCAGTTCTTC,CASSFPGGGETQFF,-,TRBD1,TRBJ2-1,TRBV11-2
TGTGCCAGCAGCCCTCCCCGGACGGGTGCCGGGGAGCTGTTTTTT,CASSPPRTGAGELFF,few,-,TRBJ2-2,TRBV3-1
TGCAGTGCTAGAGATGCGGGGAAGTCCGGGGAGACCCAGTACTTC,CSARDAGKSGETQYF,-,-,TRBJ2-5,TRBV20-1
TGCGCCAGCAGCTCAGGGGTACATGAGCAGTTCTTC,CASSSGVHEQFF,few,-,TRBJ2-1,TRBV4-3
TGTGCCAGCAGCTTGAACGCGGGAGGGGGTGAGACCCAGTACTTC,CASSLNAGGGETQYF,-,TRBD2,TRBJ2-5,TRBV7-9
TGCGCCAGCAGCTTGCTAGCAGGGGATGGCGAGCAGTACTTC,CASSLLAGDGEQYF,many,-,TRBJ2-7,TRBV5-1
TGCAGTGCTAGAGATCATGTTTCGAACTACGAGCAGTACTTC,CSARDHVSNYEQYF,-,-,TRBJ2-7,TRBV20-1
TGTGCCATCCGAATCTGGAGCGGACAGGGGAACTATGGCTACACCTTC,CAIRIWSGQGNYGYTF,-,TRBD1,TRBJ1-2,TRBV10-3
TGTGCCAGCAGCTTGGGACAGGGGGCAAAAGGCTACACCTTC,CASSLGQGAKGYTF,few,TRBD1,TRBJ1-2,TRBV7-9
TGCGCCAGCAGCTCAGTCCCGGGACTAGCGGGAGGGCCCGCCGGGGAGCTGTTTTTT,CASSSVPGLAGGPAGELFF,-,TRBD2,TRBJ2-2,TRBV5-1
TGTGCCAGCAGACAGGACATGAACACCGGGGAGCTGTTTTTT,CASRQDMNTGELFF,few,-,TRBJ2-2,TRBV6-4
TGTGCCAGCAGCATCACTGGCGAGCAGTACTTC,CASSITGEQYF,few,-,TRBJ2-7,TRBV12-3/TRBV12-4
TGCGCCAGCAGCTTGCCTGACAGGGGCTCCGAGCAGTACTTC,CASSLPDRGSEQYF,few,TRBD1,TRBJ2-7,TRBV5-1
TGCAGTGCTCTATCAGCAACTAATGAAAAACTGTTTTTT,CSALSATNEKLFF,-,-,TRBJ1-4,TRBV20-1
TGCAGCGTTGATAAACTGCAATCTAGGCCGCGTGATGATGAGCAGTTCTTC,CSVDKLQSRPRDDEQFF,-,-,TRBJ2-1,TRBV29-1
TGTGCCAGCTCACAACCCGGACAGCTAACCTCCTACGAGCAGTACTTC,CASSQPGQLTSYEQYF,-,-,TRBJ2-7,TRBV18
TGTGCCAGCAGTTACTCGAGTTGGGCGGGTTCGTACCAAGAGACCCAGTACTTC,CASSYSSWAGSYQETQYF,-,-,TRBJ2-5,TRBV6-5
TGTGCCAGCAGTCCGATTGGGGGCGAGCAGTACTTC,CASSPIGGEQYF,many,-,TRBJ2-7,TRBV3-1
TGTGCCAGCAGCCAAATACCCCCCAGCGATTTATTCTACGAGCAGTACTTC,CASSQIPPSDLFYEQYF,-,-,TRBJ2-7,TRBV6-1
TGCGCCAGCAGCCGGACAGGGGAGAATGAAAAACTGTTTTTT,CASSRTGENEKLFF,-,TRBD1,TRBJ1-4,TRBV5-1
TGCGCCAGCAGCCAAGGACAGGGTTTTATGGTTGATACGCAGTATTTT,CASSQGQGFMVDTQYF,-,TRBD1,TRBJ2-3,TRBV4-3
TGCAGTGCTGGGACAGGTTCGAGGCCACCCCTCCACTTT,CSAGTGSRPPLHF,few,TRBD1,TRBJ1-6,TRBV20-1
TGTGCCAGCAGTCCGGACAGGAGAAATGGCTACACCTTC,CASSPDRRNGYTF,-,TRBD1,TRBJ1-2,TRBV6-1
TGTGCCAGCAGTTCCCACCTAGCGGGGGGGTTCACAGATACGCAGTATTTT,CASSSHLAGGFTDTQYF,few,TRBD2,TRBJ2-3,TRBV6-5
TGCAGTGCTAGTCCCTCTAGCGGGGGCTCCTACGAGCAGTACTTC,CSASPSSGGSYEQYF,-,TRBD2,TRBJ2-7,TRBV20-1
TGTGCCAGCAGTTTCGGGGGGGGCATGGGTGGCTACACCTTC,CASSFGGGMGGYTF,few,-,TRBJ1-2,TRBV12-3/TRBV12-4
TGTGCCAGCGCTTCGACTGGCGCAGAAGCGACGATGGGGATAAAATACGAGCAGTACTTC,CASASTGAEATMGIKYEQYF,few,-,TRBJ2-7,TRBV5-4
TGTGCCAGCAGCGTAGGGGCAGGGGAAATCTCCTACGAGCAGTACTTC,CASSVGAGEISYEQYF,-,-,TRBJ2-7,TRBV9
TGCAGCGTTGATCCGGGACAGGGCTACGAGCAGTACTTC,CSVDPGQGYEQYF,few,TRBD1,TRBJ2-7,TRBV29-1
TGTGCCAGCAGCGGAAGGGTTCAGAAGAATAATGAAAAACTGTTTTTT,CASSGRVQKNNEKLFF,-,-,TRBJ1-4,TRBV5-8
TGTGCCAGCAGCTTATCCTCTACTAGCACTGAGCAGTTCTTC,CASSLSSTSTEQFF,-,-,TRBJ2-1,TRBV7-3
TGTGCCAGCGTTAGCTCTGGAAACACCATATATTTT,CASVSSGNTIYF,-,-,TRBJ1-3,TRBV27
TGTGCCAGCACGGGCATCCAAGAGACCCAGTACTTC,CASTGIQETQYF,-,-,TRBJ2-5,TRBV2
TGTGCCAGCAGTTACGGTCTAGCGGCGTCAGAGACCCAGTACTTC,CASSYGLAASETQYF,few,TRBD2,TRBJ2-5,TRBV6-5
TGTGCCAGCGAAGGGACCTATGTGAGAGAGACCCAGTACTTC,CASEGTYVRETQYF,once,-,TRBJ2-5,TRBV6-1
TGTGCCAGCAGCTATACCGGACACCGCACCGGGGAGCTGTTTTTT,CASSYTGHRTGELFF,-,-,TRBJ2-2,TRBV7-2
TGTGCCAGCAGCCAAGCCCCTGTACGGCTGGGAACTGAAGCTTTCTTT,CASSQAPVRLGTEAFF,-,-,TRBJ1-1,TRBV3-1
TGCAGTGCTAGGAGAGCAGGCCTCGACACTGAAGCTTTCTTT,CSARRAGLDTEAFF,-,-,TRBJ1-1,TRBV20-1
TGCAGCGCGCAAGGAGGCATGAAAAGGGAGACCCAGTACTTC,CSAQGGMKRETQYF,few,-,TRBJ2-5,TRBV29-1
TGTGCCAGCAGTAACAATCTGGGGCTGAGGAACACTGAAGCTTTCTTT,CASSNNLGLRNTEAFF,once,-,TRBJ1-1,TRBV12-3/TRBV12-4
TGCGCCAGCAGCACGAGCCACGGGGAGCAGTACTTC,CASSTSHGEQYF,-,-,TRBJ2-7,TRBV5-1
TGTGCCAGCAGCCAAGGCGGGGGGAGCTCTAACTATGGCTACACCTTC,CASSQGGGSSNYGYTF,-,-,TRBJ1-2,TRBV4-2
TGCAGTGCTAGTGGGTCCACCCATTCCGAGCAGTACTTC,CSASGSTHSEQYF,-,-,TRBJ2-7,TRBV20-1
TGTGCCAGCAGCCTCGGGGGGGCCCATAGCACAGATACGCAGTATTTT,CASSLGGAHSTDTQYF,-,TRBD2,TRBJ2-3,TRBV12-3/TRBV12-4
TGTGCCAGCAGCCAAGATATATTTGGACTAGCTGCCGCGCGGAGGAACACCGGGGAGCTGTTTTTT,CASSQDIFGLAAARRNTGELFF,once,TRBD2,TRBJ2-2,TRBV14
TGCGCCAGCAGCCGGGGTTCACTTACCTACGAGCAGTACTTC,CASSRGSLTYEQYF,few,-,TRBJ2-7,TRBV4-1
TGCGCCAGCAGCTTGGCCAGGACTAGTCCGTCCACAGATACGCAGTATTTT,CASSLARTSPSTDTQYF,few,TRBD2,TRBJ2-3,TRBV5-1
TGCGCCAGCAGCCCAAGCGGGGGGCACTCCTACTATGGCTACACCTTC,CASSPSGGHSYYGYTF,-,-,TRBJ1-2,TRBV5-1
TGTGCCAGCAGTTTAATGGGTATCGCGGGAGCCTACGAGCAGTACTTC,CASSLMGIAGAYEQYF,-,TRBD2,TRBJ2-7,TRBV27
TGCAGCGCTGAGGACACGGGGCGGAATGAGCAGTTCTTC,CSAEDTGRNEQFF,-,-,TRBJ2-1,TRBV29-1
TGTGCCAGCAGCTCGAAGGATAATTCTGGGGCCAACGTCCTGACTTTC,CASSSKDNSGANVLTF,-,-,TRBJ2-6,TRBV7-9
TGTGCCAGCAGCCTAGCGGGGGGTCTCAACAATGAGCAGTTCTTC,CASSLAGGLNNEQFF,few,TRBD2,TRBJ2-1,TRBV7-8
TGTGCCAGCAGTTTGAAGGGCAGGCTTAATCAGCCCCAGCATTTT,CASSLKGRLNQPQHF,-,-,TRBJ1-5,TRBV28
TGTGCCAGCAGCTCCGGGACTAGCACCCATGAGCAGTTCTTC,CASSSGTSTHEQFF,few,TRBD2,TRBJ2-1,TRBV7-3
TGCAGCGCCGAAAGCGGGGGCCTATCCGAGCAGTACTTC,CSAESGGLSEQYF,few,TRBD2,TRBJ2-7,TRBV29-1
TGTGCCAGCAGCTTACGGGGGTTAGATAATTCACCCCTCCACTTT,CASSLRGLDNSPLHF,few,-,TRBJ1-6,TRBV7-2
TGTGCCAGCAGCCAAGGCCTCTCGAACATTCAGTACTTC,CASSQGLSNIQYF,few,-,TRBJ2-4,TRBV4-2
TGTGCCAGCAGCTTAGACAGGGGGTTTAGCACAGATACGCAGTATTTT,CASSLDRGFSTDTQYF,-,TRBD1,TRBJ2-3,TRBV11-2
TGTGCCAGCAGTTACTCCCGGACTTACGAGCAGTACTTC,CASSYSRTYEQYF,many,-,TRBJ2-7,TRBV6-2/TRBV6-3